A selection of T cell receptor beta chains follows, all from one sample in a study of untreated major depressive disorder. Profiled with immunoSEQ multiplex PCR; TCRdb holds only in-frame clones, not every one. Here the sample spans just over 20,000 clones, 70% to 90% being singletons. The sequencing sample was made of CD4+ T cells from PBMCs. The source of these receptors is a woman aged 25 to 39 in good health. The CDR3 runs from the conserved cysteine through the conserved F or W. D genes are given only for firm matches. Expanded clones are given a class, and other clones once, few, many or no size at all.

j_call: TRBJ2-1; v_call: TRBV10-2; d_call: -; clone_size: -; cdr3_nt: TGCGCCACTTCCGGGACTGGACCCTACAATGAGCAGTTCTTC; cdr3_aa: CATSGTGPYNEQFF
j_call: TRBJ2-5; v_call: TRBV30; d_call: -; clone_size: few; cdr3_nt: TGTGCCTGGAAATTCCAGGGGGGAGAGACCCAGTACTTC; cdr3_aa: CAWKFQGGETQYF
j_call: TRBJ1-5; v_call: TRBV10-3; d_call: -; clone_size: -; cdr3_nt: TGTGCCATCAGTGACCCGAATCAGCCCCAGCATTTT; cdr3_aa: CAISDPNQPQHF
j_call: TRBJ2-2; v_call: TRBV15; d_call: -; clone_size: -; cdr3_nt: TGTGCCACCAGGTCGGAGCCGAACACCGGGGAGCTGTTTTTT; cdr3_aa: CATRSEPNTGELFF
j_call: TRBJ2-7; v_call: TRBV19; d_call: TRBD1; clone_size: -; cdr3_nt: TGTGCCAGTAGTATCCTATTCAGCGTGGCAGGGGGCAGCGAGCAGTACTTC; cdr3_aa: CASSILFSVAGGSEQYF
j_call: TRBJ2-5; v_call: TRBV6-1; d_call: -; clone_size: -; cdr3_nt: TGTGCCAGCAGTGCCTCGAGGGGAGAGACCCAGTACTTC; cdr3_aa: CASSASRGETQYF
j_call: TRBJ1-5; v_call: TRBV6-6; d_call: -; clone_size: -; cdr3_nt: TGTGCCAGCAGTTACGAGGGGCGGCCCCAGCATTTT; cdr3_aa: CASSYEGRPQHF
j_call: TRBJ1-3; v_call: TRBV27; d_call: -; clone_size: -; cdr3_nt: TGTGCCAGCAGTTTATCGTGGTTGTCTGGAAACACCATATATTTT; cdr3_aa: CASSLSWLSGNTIYF
j_call: TRBJ1-1; v_call: TRBV30; d_call: -; clone_size: -; cdr3_nt: TGTGCCTGGACTGGAGTACGTTCAGCTTTCTTT; cdr3_aa: CAWTGVRSAFF
j_call: TRBJ1-3; v_call: TRBV7-9; d_call: -; clone_size: -; cdr3_nt: TGTGCCAGCAGCTTAGACCTTCCGGTCAACACCATATATTTT; cdr3_aa: CASSLDLPVNTIYF
j_call: TRBJ1-1; v_call: TRBV29-1; d_call: -; clone_size: once; cdr3_nt: TGCAGCGGGAAAACGGTCCTCGACACTGAAGCTTTCTTT; cdr3_aa: CSGKTVLDTEAFF
j_call: TRBJ2-1; v_call: TRBV29-1; d_call: -; clone_size: -; cdr3_nt: TGCAGCGTTGTTACTAGCTCCTACAATGAGCAGTTCTTC; cdr3_aa: CSVVTSSYNEQFF
j_call: TRBJ1-1; v_call: TRBV6-5; d_call: -; clone_size: -; cdr3_nt: TGTGCCAGCGGAGTGAACACTGAAGCTTTCTTT; cdr3_aa: CASGVNTEAFF
j_call: TRBJ1-6; v_call: TRBV27; d_call: -; clone_size: -; cdr3_nt: TGTGCCAGCAGCGGGTATGGTAATTCACCCCTCCACTTT; cdr3_aa: CASSGYGNSPLHF
j_call: TRBJ1-1; v_call: TRBV6-5; d_call: -; clone_size: -; cdr3_nt: TGTGCCAGCAGTTACTCACCAGGACAGCTTGAAGCTTTCTTT; cdr3_aa: CASSYSPGQLEAFF
j_call: TRBJ1-2; v_call: TRBV28; d_call: -; clone_size: -; cdr3_nt: TGTGCCAGCAGTCCTACGGCGCGCTATGGCTACACCTTC; cdr3_aa: CASSPTARYGYTF
j_call: TRBJ1-1; v_call: TRBV20-1; d_call: -; clone_size: -; cdr3_nt: TGCAGTGCCAGACAGTCCGAAGCTTTCTTT; cdr3_aa: CSARQSEAFF
j_call: TRBJ2-7; v_call: TRBV6-1; d_call: TRBD1; clone_size: once; cdr3_nt: TGTGCCACCACAGGGGGCGAGCAGTACTTC; cdr3_aa: CATTGGEQYF
j_call: TRBJ2-3; v_call: TRBV6-4; d_call: -; clone_size: -; cdr3_nt: TGTGCCAGCAGAGTAACCCCGCTCACAGATACGCAGTATTTT; cdr3_aa: CASRVTPLTDTQYF
j_call: TRBJ2-5; v_call: TRBV10-3; d_call: -; clone_size: -; cdr3_nt: TGTGCCATCAGTGAGTCTGGGGCCCGGGAGACCCAGTACTTC; cdr3_aa: CAISESGARETQYF
j_call: TRBJ2-5; v_call: TRBV7-7; d_call: TRBD1; clone_size: once; cdr3_nt: TGTGCCAGCAGCTTAGGACAGGGGGGACAAGAGACCCAGTACTTC; cdr3_aa: CASSLGQGGQETQYF
j_call: TRBJ1-5; v_call: TRBV5-8; d_call: -; clone_size: -; cdr3_nt: TGTGCCAGCAGTCTGAAAGGATCAGGGAATCAGCCCCAGCATTTT; cdr3_aa: CASSLKGSGNQPQHF
j_call: TRBJ2-1; v_call: TRBV12-5; d_call: TRBD1; clone_size: -; cdr3_nt: TGTGCTAGTGGTTTTGGGACAGGGTTGAATGAGCAGTTCTTC; cdr3_aa: CASGFGTGLNEQFF
j_call: TRBJ2-7; v_call: TRBV29-1; d_call: TRBD1; clone_size: -; cdr3_nt: TGCAGCGGACAGGGAAGTTTTCCCTACGAGCAGTACTTC; cdr3_aa: CSGQGSFPYEQYF
j_call: TRBJ1-5; v_call: TRBV2; d_call: TRBD1; clone_size: -; cdr3_nt: TGTGCCAGCAGTAAAGACCGGGACAGGGCCAATCAGCCCCAGCATTTT; cdr3_aa: CASSKDRDRANQPQHF
j_call: TRBJ2-3; v_call: TRBV5-1; d_call: TRBD2; clone_size: once; cdr3_nt: TGCGCCAGCAGCTACTTAACCACTAGCGGGGGGGAGGATACGCAGTATTTT; cdr3_aa: CASSYLTTSGGEDTQYF
j_call: TRBJ2-7; v_call: TRBV4-3; d_call: -; clone_size: -; cdr3_nt: TGCGCCAGCGGATCCCGCAGCCCCTACGAGCAGTACTTC; cdr3_aa: CASGSRSPYEQYF
j_call: TRBJ1-6; v_call: TRBV5-1; d_call: TRBD1; clone_size: -; cdr3_nt: TGCGCCAGCAGCTCCACCAAGGACAGGGCCCATTCACCCCTCCACTTT; cdr3_aa: CASSSTKDRAHSPLHF
j_call: TRBJ2-3; v_call: TRBV28; d_call: -; clone_size: -; cdr3_nt: TGTGCCAGCAGTTCAATGGTCAGGGTCGTCAGTTTTTTTGATACGCAGTATTTT; cdr3_aa: CASSSMVRVVSFFDTQYF
j_call: TRBJ1-3; v_call: TRBV28; d_call: -; clone_size: -; cdr3_nt: TGTGCCAGCAGTCTCCAGGTAACCGGAAACACCATATATTTT; cdr3_aa: CASSLQVTGNTIYF
j_call: TRBJ2-2; v_call: TRBV29-1; d_call: TRBD1; clone_size: -; cdr3_nt: TGCAGCGTTGAAGGCAGGGGGTCCGGGGAGCTGTTTTTT; cdr3_aa: CSVEGRGSGELFF
j_call: TRBJ1-2; v_call: TRBV30; d_call: -; clone_size: -; cdr3_nt: TGTGCCTGGAGTCCTGGGGGGCTCTATGGCTACACCTTC; cdr3_aa: CAWSPGGLYGYTF
j_call: TRBJ2-7; v_call: TRBV6-6; d_call: TRBD2; clone_size: -; cdr3_nt: TGTGCCAGCGGGGATACGGGGGGGCCCATCGACGAGCAGTACTTC; cdr3_aa: CASGDTGGPIDEQYF
j_call: TRBJ1-1; v_call: TRBV29-1; d_call: -; clone_size: -; cdr3_nt: TGCAGCGTTGTGGTTACGGAGGGGGCTGAAGCTTTCTTT; cdr3_aa: CSVVVTEGAEAFF
j_call: TRBJ2-1; v_call: TRBV7-8; d_call: -; clone_size: -; cdr3_nt: TGTGCCAGCAGTCGTAATGAGCAGTTCTTC; cdr3_aa: CASSRNEQFF